This TCR beta chain was identified in a study of blood T cells in healthy people across ages (dated by TCRdb to the mid-2010s). Study-level background: In model experiments, template switching captured about one uniquely barcoded TCR beta cDNA molecule for every two T cells. The study measured age-related changes in TCR beta repertoire diversity using deep sequencing normalized with unique cDNA molecular identifiers. The donors were divided into four age groups: young (average approximately 17 years), middle-aged (approximately 41), aged (around 67) and long-lived (about 79). To avoid experimental bias, donors of different ages were distributed randomly across sequencing lanes. Two additional independent replicas of 1 million unique cDNA reads from the same blood draw were analyzed for two donors (one aged 18 to 30 and one aged 80 or older).

Library preparation used 5' RACE. TCRdb names Illumina HiSeq 2500 as the instrument used. A second 7 to 11 cycle PCR used a sample-barcoded 5' primer and a J-beta primer mix. A unique molecular identifier was introduced onto each TCR beta cDNA molecule by a template-switch 5' adaptor carrying 12 random nucleotides. Each sample yielded at least 2.5 million CDR3-containing paired-end reads. First-strand cDNA synthesis was performed from all RNA using the Mint cDNA synthesis kit, with priming by a TRBC-specific oligonucleotide. Following uracil-DNA glycosylase treatment, all cDNA underwent a first 18-cycle PCR with the universal primers M1SS and BC2_uni_R. As for the authors' bioinformatics: For normalization, 1 million high-quality reads were randomly selected from each sample, with every read carrying a distinct molecular identifier. Instead of being binned into consensus sequences, reads that shared molecular identifiers were thrown out. CDR3 identification, clonotype clustering and error correction used MiTCR with a Q25 quality threshold and the strictest error-elimination algorithm. A nonparametric unseen species model with Euler transformation was used to estimate lower-bound total TCR beta diversity. TCRdb trimmed the raw reads at Q25, called clones with MiXCR and kept productive beta chains. Each record represents a unique CDR3 protein, reported with the most common genes and DNA among its rows. The V and J calls shown here were made by TCRdb, not taken from the authors' results. A total of over 1.5 million distinct CDR3 sequences appear in this sample, just under 50% of them only once. The ten largest clones take up less than 2.5% of the sample.

A note on this clonotype: The antigen this receptor binds is unknown. The record has no base qualities; no much larger clone is one base away.

The germline ends are 19 bases apart after V is trimmed by 6 bases and J by 1 base. The CDR1 and CDR2 encoded by the germline V gene are MNHNS and SASEGT. Including cysteine and phenylalanine, the CDR3 has 18 amino acids. Of the read, only the CDR3 DNA is kept; its 54 bases are in frame from base 1. Paper-wide results and their limitations: A strong correlation was found between observed TCR beta diversity and the percentage of naive T cells measured by flow cytometry. Compared with the aged group, the long-lived group had more naive CD4+ T cells, fewer expanded clones and increased TCR diversity, suggesting age selection. The CMV infection status of donors was not known, potentially confounding age-related changes in expanded clonotypes. Bulk unsorted PBMC profiling prevented conclusive comparison of naive and antigen-experienced compartments. As age increased, observed TCR beta diversity per million T cells dropped in a roughly linear way, and a significant reduction was already evident by age approximately 40. Total diversity estimates from one million sequenced T cells were considered lower bounds and underestimates.

The donors were roughly 40 Caucasian individuals from Russia, aged 6 to 90 years, who were systemically healthy. Each donor gave ten milliliters of peripheral blood, collected into EDTA-treated Vacutainer tubes. PBMCs were isolated by Ficoll-Paque density-gradient centrifugation, with at least 6 million obtained per sample. Total RNA, at least 6 micrograms per sample, was extracted from PBMCs with Trizol reagent. For every donor, flow cytometry on a PBMC aliquot measured the percentage of naive CD45RAhigh/CD27high T cells. The chain joins TRBV6-1 to TRBJ2-6; the D gene is perhaps TRBD1, on 6 matching bases. The material sequenced was blood. The sequence was collected from a middle-aged woman in good health. The base sequence is TGTGCCAGCAGCGCACTAGGGACACCCCTTTCTGGGGCCAACGTCCTGACTTTC. Protein translation: CASSALGTPLSGANVLTF.